The rows below give T cell receptor beta chains drawn from one sample of a study of T cells in Graves' hyperthyroidism and ophthalmopathy. One entry per CDR3 protein, called by TCRdb with MiXCR from the multiplex PCR reads. The sample holds about 640,000 distinct CDR3 sequences, roughly 20% seen once. Sequencing was done on a sample of blood. The receptor set was obtained from a man aged 30-40 years with Graves' ophthalmopathy. Each CDR3 is given with its conserved first and last residue. The D gene is left open where the match is weak. Expanded clones get a size class; other rows say once, few or many, or leave the size out.

TGTGCCAGCAGCTTAGTCAGCGGCCCCAAGGCCGGCGAGCAGTACTTC	CASSLVSGPKAGEQYF	TRBV7-9	TRBJ2-7	.	.
TGTGCCAGCAGCTTAGCGGGTGCGGGCTCTGGAAACACCATATATTTT	CASSLAGAGSGNTIYF	TRBV7-8	TRBJ1-3	.	.
TGTGCCAGCATCCCCGGGGGGCTCTATCATAGCAATCAGCCCCAGCATTTT	CASIPGGLYHSNQPQHF	TRBV28	TRBJ1-5	.	few
TGTGCCAGCAGTTCCCCCGGGACAAGGAGGACAGATACGCAGTATTTT	CASSSPGTRRTDTQYF	TRBV28	TRBJ2-3	.	.
TGTGCCAGCAGCTTATGGACGGGATTGGGGAATGAGCAGTTCTTC	CASSLWTGLGNEQFF	TRBV7-2	TRBJ2-1	.	.
TGCAGTGCTAGGCGGCAGGCGTACGAGCAGTACTTC	CSARRQAYEQYF	TRBV20-1	TRBJ2-7	.	few
TGTGCCAGCAGCTGGACTTACAGAGCCTCCTACGAGCAGTACTTC	CASSWTYRASYEQYF	TRBV6-1	TRBJ2-7	.	.
TGCAGTGCTAGAGAATGGCAGGGGAATGAAAAACTGTTTTTT	CSAREWQGNEKLFF	TRBV20-1	TRBJ1-4	.	many
TGTGCCAGCAGTTCATTCGGCAGGGATGGTCAGCCCCAGCATTTT	CASSSFGRDGQPQHF	TRBV12-3/TRBV12-4	TRBJ1-5	.	many
TGTGCCAGCTCACCGCGGGGCAACTCCTACAATGAGCAGTTCTTC	CASSPRGNSYNEQFF	TRBV18	TRBJ2-1	.	.
TGCAGTGCCCGATACGGGGACACCGGGGAGCTGTTTTTT	CSARYGDTGELFF	TRBV20-1	TRBJ2-2	.	many
TGTGCCAGCTCACTACAGACAGGGCCGGAAGATACGCAGTATTTT	CASSLQTGPEDTQYF	TRBV18	TRBJ2-3	TRBD1	many
TGTGCCAGCAGCCCTCCCTCGGGAGGGGACAATGAGCAGTTCTTC	CASSPPSGGDNEQFF	TRBV11-2	TRBJ2-1	TRBD2	.
TGCAGTGCTAGAGTCAGGGGGCGAACCGGGGAGCTGTTTTTT	CSARVRGRTGELFF	TRBV20-1	TRBJ2-2	TRBD1	.
TGTGCCAGCAGTGAAAGGCAGGGGGTTTGGCAGCCCCAGCATTTT	CASSERQGVWQPQHF	TRBV2	TRBJ1-5	TRBD1	many
TGTGCCAGCAGTCATCCGGGACAGGGAGGCACCGGGGAGCTGTTTTTT	CASSHPGQGGTGELFF	TRBV12-3/TRBV12-4	TRBJ2-2	TRBD1	.
TGTGCCACCAGTCTCCAGCGGACCGGGGAGCTGTTTTTT	CATSLQRTGELFF	TRBV24-1	TRBJ2-2	.	few
TGTGCCAGCAGCCGACAGGGTGAGGATCAGCCCCAGCATTTT	CASSRQGEDQPQHF	TRBV7-9	TRBJ1-5	TRBD1	few
TGCGCCAGCAGCTTGGTTGGACCCCGCGGATTGAACACTGAAGCTTTCTTT	CASSLVGPRGLNTEAFF	TRBV5-1	TRBJ1-1	.	many
TGCAGCGCTCGGGACTCCTCCTACAATGAGCAGTTCTTC	CSARDSSYNEQFF	TRBV29-1	TRBJ2-1	.	.
TGTGCCTGGAGTTCGGACAATAGCAATCAGCCCCAGCATTTT	CAWSSDNSNQPQHF	TRBV30	TRBJ1-5	.	many
TGCGCCAGCGGGGAAGCCGACTATGGCTACACCTTC	CASGEADYGYTF	TRBV5-1	TRBJ1-2	.	.
TGTGCCAGCAGCTTGGGGACAGGGTCAGTCGTCGCCGCAGGCACTGAAGCTTTCTTT	CASSLGTGSVVAAGTEAFF	TRBV5-4	TRBJ1-1	TRBD1	.
TGTGCCATCAGTGAGTCTGGTACCGGGGAGGAGCAGTATTTT	CAISESGTGEEQYF	TRBV10-3	TRBJ2-3	.	.
TGTGCCAGCAGCTCCCTAGGACTAGCGGGAAAAGAGACCCAGTACTTC	CASSSLGLAGKETQYF	TRBV5-6	TRBJ2-5	TRBD2	.
TGTGCCAGTAGTTCAATAGGCCACCTCGGCGCTTCCGACATCAATCAGCCCCAGCATTTT	CASSSIGHLGASDINQPQHF	TRBV19	TRBJ1-5	.	.
TGCAGTGCTAGAGAGCTGTTTGCCGGGACCCAGTACTTC	CSARELFAGTQYF	TRBV20-1	TRBJ2-5	.	many
TGTGCCAGCAGGCTAGCGGGAGGAGGGGAGCAGTTCTTC	CASRLAGGGEQFF	TRBV6-2/TRBV6-3	TRBJ2-1	TRBD2	.
TGTGCCAGCAGTGAGGCGGCTTCCTACGAGCAGTACTTC	CASSEAASYEQYF	TRBV2	TRBJ2-7	.	many
TGTGCCAGCACGCCCTTCTATGCCTACGAGCAGTACTTC	CASTPFYAYEQYF	TRBV7-2	TRBJ2-7	.	.
TGTGCCAGCAGCCAAGCGGGAGCGGTAGCTGAGCAGTACTTC	CASSQAGAVAEQYF	TRBV3-1	TRBJ2-7	.	many
TGCAGTGCTAGCAAGGCCGGTCCTTCGGCCGGGGAGCTGTTTTTT	CSASKAGPSAGELFF	TRBV20-1	TRBJ2-2	.	few
TGTGCCAGCAGTTTAGCCTCCGTAAGGGACAGTCCAGATACGCAGTATTTT	CASSLASVRDSPDTQYF	TRBV27	TRBJ2-3	TRBD1	many
TGTGCCAGCTCACCTCACCGGGACTCAAAAGCGCCCCAGCATTTT	CASSPHRDSKAPQHF	TRBV18	TRBJ1-5	.	.
TGTGCCACCAGTGGGACTAGTTTGGAGACCCAGTACTTC	CATSGTSLETQYF	TRBV24-1	TRBJ2-5	TRBD2	many
TGCAGCGTCGTACAGGGTTCCACTGAAGCTTTCTTT	CSVVQGSTEAFF	TRBV29-1	TRBJ1-1	.	few
TGTGCCAGCAGTTTAGCCCAGTCCTCTGGGGCCAACGTCCTGACTTTC	CASSLAQSSGANVLTF	TRBV28	TRBJ2-6	.	few
TGCGCCAGCAGCTTGAGAGTAGACATTACACCAGATACGCAGTATTTT	CASSLRVDITPDTQYF	TRBV5-1	TRBJ2-3	.	.
TGTGCCAGCAGTTTATATGGGGGGCCCGGGTGGGCCCAGCATTTT	CASSLYGGPGWAQHF	TRBV27	TRBJ1-5	.	few
TGTGCCAGCAGTTCTAGCGGGAGAAAGACCCAGTACTTC	CASSSSGRKTQYF	TRBV27	TRBJ2-5	TRBD2	few
TGTGCCAGCAGCCAAGATGTGCGGGAAACCTACGAGCAGTACTTC	CASSQDVRETYEQYF	TRBV3-1	TRBJ2-7	.	few
TGTGCCAGCAGCGAGGTTCTAGCGGCCTCCTACAATGAGCAGTTCTTC	CASSEVLAASYNEQFF	TRBV2	TRBJ2-1	TRBD2	many
TGCAGTGCTAGAGATCTAAAACAGGGGGCGTATGAGCAGTTCTTC	CSARDLKQGAYEQFF	TRBV20-1	TRBJ2-1	TRBD1	few
TGCGCCAGCAGCTCGGCGGGCGGGGAGCTGTTTTTT	CASSSAGGELFF	TRBV5-1	TRBJ2-2	.	many
TGCAGCGTTCTCCAACCAGGGGACGACTATGGCTACACCTTC	CSVLQPGDDYGYTF	TRBV29-1	TRBJ1-2	.	many
TGCAGTGCTAGAGATCGACAGACCTACGAGCAGTACTTC	CSARDRQTYEQYF	TRBV20-1	TRBJ2-7	.	many
TGTGCCAGCAGGGGAAACCTAGCGGGAAGTAACTCCTACAATGAGCAGTTCTTC	CASRGNLAGSNSYNEQFF	TRBV7-9	TRBJ2-1	TRBD2	few
TGTGCCAGCACCGGGACCGGCTCCTACGAGCAGTACTTC	CASTGTGSYEQYF	TRBV2	TRBJ2-7	.	many
TGTGCCAGCAGACAGGGAAATCAGCCCCAGCATTTT	CASRQGNQPQHF	TRBV28	TRBJ1-5	.	many
TGTGCCACCGGGGGACTAGCGGGAGGAAGTTACAATGAGCAGTTCTTC	CATGGLAGGSYNEQFF	TRBV24-1	TRBJ2-1	TRBD2	many